This entry lists 10 T cell receptor beta chains sequenced from one sample in a study of Ad26.COV2.S vaccination and SARS-CoV-2 variants. Clones were sequenced by immunoSEQ multiplex PCR, and TCRdb holds only the in-frame ones, with some missing. Here the sample spans about 350,000 clones, around 92% being singletons. Here the sequenced sample was peripheral blood, taken after recovery from COVID-19. Receptor source: a human donor who had recovered from COVID-19.

The chain recombines TRBV2 with TRBJ2-2, with TRBD2 matching 7 bases. CDR1 and CDR2 from the germline V gene are SNHLY and FYNNEI. V lost 3 bases to trimming and J lost 7 bases; unmatched junction nucleotides: 5. This CDR3 spans 14 amino acids. CDR3 DNA sequence: TGTGCCAGCAGTGACGCTCGCGGGGGCGGGGAGCTGTTTTTT. Protein: CASSDARGGGELFF.

This chain connects TRBV7-9 to TRBJ1-4; the match to TRBD1 covers 8 bases. CDR3 length: 16 residues. The trim removed 1 base at V and 10 bases at J, leaving 11 bases unmatched. Germline V gives CDR1 SEHNR, CDR2 FQNEAQ (reference sequence). The CDR3 loop reads CASSLDREPGGRKLFF. In nucleotides, the CDR3 is TGTGCCAGCAGCTTAGACCGGGAGCCAGGGGGCCGAAAACTGTTTTTT.

The chain employs TRBV12-3 or TRBV12-4 and TRBJ2-7, with D perhaps TRBD2 (5 bases). The CDR3 consists of 13 residues. V was clipped by 7 bases and J by 2 bases, with 12 bases between them. The CDR3: CASTRGQTYEQYF. CDR3 nucleotide sequence: TGTGCCAGCACCCGAGGGCAGACCTACGAGCAGTACTTC.

The chain employs TRBV14 and TRBJ1-2, with TRBD1 matching over 7 bases. The CDR3 has 18 amino acids. CDR1 is SGHDN and CDR2 is FVKESK in the germline V gene. V lost 1 base, J lost 0 bases, and 11 bases stayed unmatched. The CDR3 region is CASSQGQGPSASNYGYTF. CDR3 DNA sequence: TGTGCCAGCAGCCAAGGACAGGGACCCTCAGCTTCTAACTATGGCTACACCTTC.

The chain carries TRBV4-3 and TRBJ2-4; a possible D gene is TRBD2 (5 bases). V lost 0 bases and J 3 bases, leaving 9 bases between the germline ends. This CDR3 is 15 amino acids long. Per the germline V gene, CDR1 is LGHNA and CDR2 is YSLEER. Here the CDR3 DNA reads TGCGCCAGCAGCCAAGAACCGGGGAGCAAAAACATTCAGTACTTC. Protein: CASSQEPGSKNIQYF.

The chain is built from TRBV2 and TRBJ1-5, with TRBD1 as a possible D gene (5 bases). This CDR3 contains 15 residues. Germline V lookup: CDR1 SNHLY, CDR2 FYNNEI. V gave up 4 bases and J gave up 0 bases, with 10 bases separating them. This CDR3 reads CASSVSRASNQPQHF. The CDR3 region has the DNA TGTGCCAGCAGTGTGTCCAGGGCTAGCAATCAGCCCCAGCATTTT. Full variable domain (outside the CDR3, taken from reference TRBV2 and TRBJ1-5): EPEVTQTPSHQVTQMGQEVILRCVPISNHLYFYWYRQILGQKVEFLVSFYNNEISEKSEIFDDQFSVERPDGSNFTLKIRSTKLEDSAMYFCASSVSRASNQPQHFGDGTRLSIL.

The chain links TRBV2 to TRBJ1-1, with D uncertain. Germline lookup yields CDR1 SNHLY and CDR2 FYNNEI. V dropped 6 bases and J dropped 1 base, with 18 bases sitting between them. CDR3 size: 16 residues. This chain's CDR3 is CASRNRAVVWNTEAFF. The CDR3 DNA follows: TGTGCCAGCAGGAACCGGGCCGTCGTTTGGAACACTGAAGCTTTCTTT.

DNA for the CDR3: TGCGCCAGCGGGGGGGCCTACGAGCAGTACTTC. It specifies CASGGAYEQYF. The V call is TRBV10-2, the J call TRBJ2-7; 7 nucleotides align to TRBD2. The J segment lost 2 bases and the V segment lost 8 bases, leaving 0 bases of the junction unmatched. CDR1 WSHSY and CDR2 SAAADI come from the germline V gene. The CDR3 has 11 amino acids.

As for this clone: Other DNA variants within this sample encode the same CDR3. J is TRBJ1-1 and V is TRBV5-1; no reliable D call. With 0 bases removed from V and 2 bases from J, the gap between germline ends came to 8 bases. Germline V gene sequence: CDR1 SGHRS, CDR2 YFSETQ. This CDR3 spans 14 amino acids. This CDR3 is CASSLGTANTEAFF. Written as DNA, the CDR3 is TGCGCCAGCAGCTTGGGTACAGCAAACACTGAAGCTTTCTTT.

The V gene is TRBV5-6, the J gene TRBJ2-7, with D uncertain. CDR1 is SGHDT and CDR2 is YYEEEE in the germline V gene. Trimming took off 4 bases at V and 2 bases at J, with 10 bases between the two ends. CDR3 length equals 13 residues. The CDR3 loop is CASSPIGPYEQYF. CDR3 DNA: TGTGCCAGCAGCCCGATAGGGCCCTACGAGCAGTACTTC. Full variable domain (missing parts from reference TRBV5-6 and TRBJ2-7): DAGVTQSPTHLIKTRGQQVTLRCSPKSGHDTVSWYQQALGQGPQFIFQYYEEEERQRGNFPDRFSGHQFPNYSSELNVNALLLGDSALYLCASSPIGPYEQYFGPGTRLTVT.